The sequence of this T cell receptor beta chain was determined in a study of control samples from healthy donors and cancer patients. The CDR3 loop spans 14 amino acids. The ends lost 3 bases at V and 6 bases at J; junction bases unmatched: 6. Germline values: CDR1 SGHVS, CDR2 FNYEAQ. Measured with immunoSEQ multiplex PCR; TCRdb has only the in-frame clones, and not every one. The sample records 95,000 to 130,000 clones, over 90% being singletons. This chain uses TRBV7-6 with TRBJ1-1, with 8 bases aligning to TRBD1. The clonotype comes from a man aged 30 to 45 in good health. Sample: blood. The chain's CDR3 is CASSLADRGPEAFF. As DNA, the CDR3 is TGTGCCAGCAGCTTGGCCGACAGGGGCCCTGAAGCTTTCTTT.